These 25 T cell receptor beta chains share one sample of origin, sequenced in a study of tumor-infiltrating lymphocytes in primary liver carcinoma. A constant-region primer primed TCR beta cDNA synthesis from 500 to 550 ng of total RNA. Libraries for TCR beta were built through three nested multiplex PCR rounds, which together made up a slightly modified ARM-PCR procedure. With TRBV1-TRBV30 forward primers and a C-beta reverse primer, the first two PCR rounds were run for roughly 9 cycles each. TCRdb re-called the multiplex PCR reads through MiXCR, storing one row per CDR3 protein. This sample has 300,000 to 350,000 distinct CDR3 sequences, with approximately 54% found just once. They got blood RNA out of unsorted whole blood and also pulled out germline DNA. The sample consisted of peripheral blood. Receptor source: a woman younger than 45 with primary liver carcinoma and hepatitis B virus infection.

The chain links TRBV7-2 to TRBJ1-5; the match to TRBD1 covers 9 bases. CDR1 and CDR2 (germline): SGHTA, FQGNSA. The CDR3 contains 14 residues. V shed 1 base, J shed 7 bases, and the junction held 2 bases outside the gene matches. CDR3 nucleotides: TGTGCCAGCAGCTTAGGACAGGGGGGGCAGCCCCAGCATTTT. As protein: CASSLGQGGQPQHF.

As regards this clonotype: It may be a read error: a sequence one base away is much more abundant. The chain has TRBV12-3 or TRBV12-4 and TRBJ1-5, with D possibly being TRBD1 (5 bases). This CDR3 comprises 14 residues. The CDR3, as DNA: TGTGCCTGCAGCCTTGACCCAGCAGGGCAGCCCCAGCATTTT. This gives the protein CACSLDPAGQPQHF.

The chain links TRBV7-8 to TRBJ2-1; 7 nucleotides agree with TRBD2. Germline CDR1 reads SGHVS; CDR2 reads FQNEAQ. The CDR3 loop spans 14 amino acids. Trimming cost V 4 bases and J 8 bases; bases outside gene matches: 8. CDR3 region: CASSSLLGRDEQFF. As DNA, the CDR3 is TGTGCCAGCAGCTCCCTCCTAGGGAGGGATGAGCAGTTCTTC.

This rearrangement joins TRBV11-3 to TRBJ2-1; D might be TRBD1 (6 bases). Germline CDR1 reads SGHNT; CDR2 reads YENEEA. V was clipped by 5 bases and J by 6 bases, with 17 bases between them. This CDR3 contains 15 residues. CDR3 nucleotides: TGTGCCAGCAGCCCCCCGGGACAAGAGGCCAATGAGCAGTTCTTC. Protein product: CASSPPGQEANEQFF.

This clonotype was counted between two and nine times. The chain carries TRBV6-2 or TRBV6-3 and TRBJ1-5; 8 nucleotides agree with TRBD1. This CDR3 spans 14 amino acids. V gave up 0 bases and J gave up 7 bases; unmatched junction bases: 2. Germline V gives CDR1 MNHEY, CDR2 SVGEGT. The CDR3 spells CASSYSAGGQPQHF. The CDR3 coding sequence is TGTGCCAGCAGTTACTCGGCAGGGGGCCAGCCCCAGCATTTT.

This clonotype was counted ten times or more. The chain carries TRBV11-3 and TRBJ2-7, with unresolved D. Germline-derived CDR1 and CDR2 are SGHNT and YENEEA. Trimming removed 2 bases at V and 6 bases at J, with 11 bases between. The CDR3 has 13 residues. The chain's CDR3 is CASSLIDESEQYF. CDR3 coding DNA: TGTGCCAGCAGCTTAATCGATGAATCCGAGCAGTACTTC.

Concerning this clonotype itself: Germline and junction disagree at one end, which may indicate a read error. CDR3 in amino acids: CASSLVGNNQSQHF. The CDR3 region has the DNA TGTGCCAGCAGTTTAGTGGGAAACAATCAGTCCCAGCATTTT. The gene calls are TRBV12-3 or TRBV12-4 and TRBJ1-5; D gene unclear. There are 14 residues in the CDR3.

For this clonotype: The missing conserved phenylalanine or tryptophan at the end of this CDR3 makes a read error likely. The DNA of the CDR3 is TGTGCCAGCAGCTTTGATCCTAAACCTAGCGAGCAGTACATC. Amino acids: CASSFDPKPSEQYI. The rearrangement uses TRBV11-2 and TRBJ2-7; no clear D. Germline CDR1 SGHAT, CDR2 FQNNGV. Trimming took off 3 bases at V and 6 bases at J, with 15 bases between the two ends. The CDR3 has 14 residues.

Remarks on this clonotype: A much larger clone lies a single base off, so this may be a read error. The genes are TRBV29-1 and TRBJ1-1; D is ambiguous. Per germline, CDR1 SQVTM and CDR2 ANQGSEA. CDR3 size: 12 residues. The CDR3 reads CSVLGRSTEPFF. DNA of the CDR3: TGCAGCGTGCTGGGGAGGAGCACTGAACCTTTCTTT.

Of note for this clonotype: Possible read error: a much larger clone is one base away. The rearrangement joins TRBV4-3 to TRBJ2-3; 7 bases fit TRBD1. Germline assignment: CDR1 LGHNA and CDR2 YSLEER. The CDR3 has 13 amino acids. The CDR3 region has the DNA TGCGCCAGCAGGACAGGGTCCCCAGATATGCAGTATTTT. Its protein product is CASRTGSPDMQYF.

This clonotype was recorded a few times. The rearrangement uses TRBV10-3 and TRBJ2-7; the D gene could be TRBD1 or TRBD2 (5 bases each). The length of the CDR3 is 13 residues. V lost 6 bases, J lost 2 bases, and 11 bases lay in between. Germline CDR1 is ENHRY and CDR2 is SYGVKD. The CDR3 loop is CAISRDPTYEQYF. CDR3 DNA sequence: TGTGCCATCAGCCGGGACCCCACCTACGAGCAGTACTTC.

Worth noting for this clonotype: Given a much more abundant clone one base away, this may be a read error. The J gene is TRBJ2-5, the V gene TRBV12-3 or TRBV12-4; 9 nucleotides agree with TRBD2. This CDR3 region has 19 residues. The CDR3: CVSSPGKLAGLSSWETQYF. CDR3 coding DNA: TGTGTCAGCAGCCCGGGGAAACTAGCGGGCCTCTCGTCGTGGGAGACCCAGTACTTC.

V gene TRBV29-1 combines with J gene TRBJ1-3, with D maybe TRBD1 (5 bases). Trimming removed 6 bases at V and 3 bases at J, with 15 bases between. Germline V gene data show CDR1 as SQVTM and CDR2 as ANQGSEA. The CDR3 length is 14 residues. The CDR3 nucleotides read TGCAGCGTGGGGCACGGGGTCTTTGGAAACACCATATATTTT. Its translation: CSVGHGVFGNTIYF.

The chain has TRBV6-6 and TRBJ1-1; tentative D call: TRBD1 (6 bases). This CDR3 region has 16 residues. V was pared by 8 bases and J by 2 bases, with 21 bases between. Per germline, CDR1 MNHNY and CDR2 SVGAGI (reference sequence). The DNA for the CDR3 is TGTGCCAGCGCCTACGGGGGGGGCGGACTTAACACTGAAGCTTTCTTT. Its translation is CASAYGGGGLNTEAFF.

To note about this clonotype: The junction departs from the called germline gene at one end, perhaps through a read error. CDR3 protein: CASSRATGSSYNSSLHF. The CDR3 DNA is TGTGCCAGCAGTCGTGCCACCGGGAGCTCCTATAATTCATCCCTCCACTTT. The chain carries TRBV6-5 and TRBJ1-6; D is undetermined. The CDR3 loop spans 17 amino acids. Germline CDR1 and CDR2: MNHEY and SVGAGI.

On this clonotype itself: Given a much more abundant clone one base away, this may be a read error. This sequence joins TRBV6-5 and TRBJ2-3; TRBD1 matches 9 bases. The CDR3 is 17 amino acids. With V trimmed by 5 bases and J by 4 bases, 13 bases remained unmatched. Germline CDR1 and CDR2: MNHEY and SVGAGI. CDR3 in DNA: TGTGCCAGCAGTCCAGGGACAGGGCTAGTTGGCTCAGATACGCAGTATTTT. Its protein product is CASSPGTGLVGSDTQYF.

This clonotype was found once. One base away lies a much larger clone, so this may be a sequencing read error. The gene calls are TRBV6-5 and TRBJ2-1; D is unresolved. V lost 6 bases to trimming and J lost 11 bases, with 14 bases between them. Germline V CDR1 and CDR2: MNHEY, SVGAGI. CDR3 length: 12 residues. The CDR3 loop is CASRRDMTQQFF. The DNA for the CDR3 is TGTGCCAGCAGGCGCGACATGACCCAGCAGTTCTTC.

A word on this clonotype: This may stem from a read error, because a much larger clone lies one nucleotide away. The gene calls are TRBV6-2 or TRBV6-3 and TRBJ1-5, with 9 positions matching TRBD1. The DNA end is more similar to TRBJ2-3, so the J call may be wrong. CDR3 length equals 14 residues. The germline V gene encodes CDR1 MNHEY and CDR2 SVGEGT. This CDR3 is CASTRGTGYQPQYF. The DNA for the CDR3 is TGTGCCAGCACTAGGGGGACAGGGTATCAGCCCCAGTATTTT.

This clonotype was seen only a few times. The chain carries TRBV7-9 and TRBJ1-2; D call uncertain. The CDR3 spans 14 residues. Germline CDR1 reads SEHNR; CDR2 reads FQNEAQ (reference sequence). Trimming shortened V by 5 bases and J by 6 bases, and 16 bases separated the two germline ends. The CDR3 DNA is TGTGCCAGCAGCGCCGTCCCGAGTTCGGATGGCTACACCTTC. It codes for CASSAVPSSDGYTF.

This chain connects TRBV5-1 to TRBJ2-3, with 8 bases lining up with TRBD2. V gave up 4 bases and J gave up 2 bases; unmatched junction bases: 9. CDR1 and CDR2 from the germline V gene are SGHRS and YFSETQ. This CDR3 spans 16 amino acids. CDR3 bases: TGCGCCAGCAGCGGAACCGTACTAGCGGACACAGATACGCAGTATTTT. As protein: CASSGTVLADTDTQYF.

This clonotype was seen only once. A junction end diverges from the germline sequence, so it may reflect a read error. The chain carries TRBV11-2 and TRBJ2-1; possibly TRBD2 for D (5 bases). Germline V gene sequence: CDR1 SGHAT, CDR2 FQNNGV. The CDR3 sequence is 15 residues long. For the CDR3, the DNA is TGCGCCAGCAGCTTAGTGGGAGAGACCTACAATGAGCAGTTCTTC. It is translated as CASSLVGETYNEQFF.

With respect to this clonotype: One junction end disagrees with the germline gene, perhaps due to a read error. The chain uses TRBV4-1 and TRBJ1-2, with 8 positions matching TRBD1. Germline CDR1 reads MGHRA; CDR2 reads YSYEKL. The CDR3 has 16 amino acids. CDR3 amino acids: CTSSLGRDRSHYGYTF. The CDR3 DNA reads TGCACCAGCAGCCTAGGGCGGGACAGGAGCCACTATGGCTACACCTTC.

With respect to this clonotype: It is likely a read error, because the conserved phenylalanine at the end of the CDR3 is missing. This chain uses TRBV11-2 with TRBJ2-1; D may match TRBD1 or TRBD2 (5 bases each). The germline gives CDR1 SGHAT, CDR2 FQNNGV. The CDR3 length is 15 residues. The CDR3: CASGLDSGRYNEQFS. CDR3 in DNA: TGTGCCAGCGGCTTAGACAGCGGTAGATACAATGAGCAGTTCTCC.

V is TRBV12-5 and J is TRBJ2-3, with a weak D call TRBD2 (6 bases). Trimming removed 2 bases from V and 1 base from J, with 19 bases in between. CDR3 length: 18 residues. Germline V gene sequence: CDR1 LGHNT, CDR2 FRNRAP. The CDR3 bases are TGTGCTAGTGGTTTGAACATCCGGGACTGGGAGGGCACAGATACGCAGTATTTT. It specifies CASGLNIRDWEGTDTQYF. The full variable domain, with the rest looked up from reference TRBV12-5 and TRBJ2-3, is DARVTQTPRHKVTEMGQEVTMRCQPILGHNTVFWYRQTMMQGLELLAYFRNRAPLDDSGMPKDRFSAEMPDATLATLKIQPSEPRDSAVYFCASGLNIRDWEGTDTQYFGPGTRLTVL.

The chain has TRBV12-3 or TRBV12-4 and TRBJ2-3, with D uncertain. This CDR3 contains 13 residues. Trimming stripped 7 bases from V and 9 bases from J, with 17 bases between. The CDR3 loop is CASTLQPRLTQYF. In DNA form, the CDR3 reads TGTGCCAGCACTCTACAGCCCCGTCTCACGCAGTATTTT.